This is a list of T cell receptor beta chains from one sample in a study of T cell repertoires in aging, cancer and after chemotherapy. TCRdb ran MiXCR on the multiplex PCR reads and lists one entry per CDR3 protein. The profile shows around 1,300 distinct CDR3 sequences, around 64% of them singletons. Material for sequencing was blood. These receptors all stem from a human donor with a blood cancer. The CDR3 runs from the conserved cysteine through the conserved F or W. A D gene is named only where the DNA matches it firmly. Expanded clones get a size class; other rows say once, few or many, or leave the size out.

abundance	d_gene	len	v_gene	j_gene	CDR3aa	CDR3nt
large	TRBD1	16	TRBV19	TRBJ2-3	CASSPTGGSLSDTQYF	TGTGCCAGTAGTCCGACAGGGGGCTCTTTATCAGATACGCAGTATTTT
-	-	13	TRBV15	TRBJ1-2	CATSREINYGYTF	TGTGCCACCAGCAGAGAGATTAACTATGGCTACACCTTC
-	-	16	TRBV7-9	TRBJ2-1	CASSRGGTGSYNEQFF	TGTGCCAGCAGCCGCGGAGGTACGGGCTCCTACAATGAGCAGTTCTTC
-	-	12	TRBV7-4	TRBJ2-1	CASSWSNNEQFF	TGTGCCAGCAGCTGGTCTAACAATGAGCAGTTCTTC
few	-	14	TRBV19	TRBJ2-1	CASSPRDTYNEQFF	TGTGCCAGTAGTCCCAGGGACACCTACAATGAGCAGTTCTTC
-	-	13	TRBV6-2/TRBV6-3	TRBJ1-5	CASSYDSNQPQHF	TGTGCCAGCAGTTACGATAGCAATCAGCCCCAGCATTTT
-	-	14	TRBV18	TRBJ2-7	CASSSMGERDEQYF	TGTGCCAGCTCATCAATGGGGGAAAGGGACGAGCAGTACTTC
-	TRBD2	14	TRBV6-2/TRBV6-3	TRBJ2-2	CASSRGGGPGELFF	TGTGCCAGCAGTCGCGGGGGGGGCCCCGGGGAGCTGTTTTTT
-	-	16	TRBV28	TRBJ2-7	CASSTTGIYLSYEQYF	TGTGCCAGCAGTACAACAGGGATATACCTCTCCTACGAGCAGTACTTC
few	-	15	TRBV10-3	TRBJ2-7	CAISEGPSLAYEQYF	TGTGCCATCAGTGAGGGACCGTCCTTGGCCTACGAGCAGTACTTC
-	TRBD1	14	TRBV6-5	TRBJ2-5	CASSYGTAKETQYF	TGTGCCAGCAGTTACGGGACAGCGAAAGAGACCCAGTACTTC
-	-	16	TRBV6-6	TRBJ2-7	CASSYSTTAPRGEQYF	TGTGCCAGCAGTTACTCGACTACAGCACCGCGGGGCGAGCAGTACTTC
-	TRBD1	14	TRBV6-5	TRBJ2-7	CASSPGQGRYEQYF	TGTGCCAGCAGCCCGGGACAGGGAAGATACGAGCAGTACTTC
-	-	16	TRBV6-2/TRBV6-3	TRBJ2-2	CATRPPTKTNTGELFF	TGTGCCACCCGTCCTCCCACCAAAACGAACACCGGGGAGCTGTTTTTT
-	-	12	TRBV19	TRBJ2-2	CAGGHNTGELFF	TGTGCCGGGGGACATAACACCGGGGAGCTGTTTTTT
-	-	13	TRBV13	TRBJ2-2	CASSFLGAGELFF	TGTGCCAGCAGCTTTTTGGGAGCCGGGGAGCTGTTTTTT
-	-	13	TRBV19	TRBJ2-5	CASSIGHQETQYF	TGTGCCAGTAGTATAGGGCATCAAGAGACCCAGTACTTC
-	-	14	TRBV19	TRBJ2-3	CASSPARSTDTQYF	TGTGCCAGCAGCCCGGCCCGCAGCACAGATACGCAGTATTTT
-	-	14	TRBV30	TRBJ1-1	CAWSVRGKGTEAFF	TGTGCCTGGAGTGTTCGGGGAAAAGGGACTGAAGCTTTCTTT
-	TRBD1	13	TRBV27	TRBJ1-1	CASRGQGWSEAFF	TGTGCCAGCAGGGGACAGGGGTGGTCTGAAGCTTTCTTT
-	TRBD2	16	TRBV18	TRBJ2-7	CASSPGREGRSYEQYF	TGTGCCAGCTCACCCGGGAGGGAGGGCCGCTCCTACGAGCAGTACTTC
medium-sized	-	12	TRBV29-1	TRBJ2-7	CSVDGADYEQYF	TGCAGCGTTGATGGAGCAGACTACGAGCAGTACTTC
medium-sized	-	13	TRBV29-1	TRBJ2-3	CSVEGRYTDTQYF	TGCAGCGTTGAGGGCAGATACACAGATACGCAGTATTTT
few	-	10	TRBV29-1	TRBJ1-1	CSVTYTEAFF	TGCAGCGTCACTTACACTGAAGCTTTCTTT
-	TRBD1	15	TRBV5-4	TRBJ2-7	CASSRGGQGAREQYF	TGTGCCAGCAGCCGAGGGGGACAGGGGGCGCGAGAGCAGTACTTC
-	TRBD2	18	TRBV19	TRBJ2-6	CASSMKEWDYSGANVLTF	TGTGCCAGTAGTATGAAAGAGTGGGACTACTCTGGGGCCAACGTCCTGACTTTC
-	-	11	TRBV30	TRBJ2-1	CASRRNNEQFF	TGTGCCTCCCGAAGAAACAATGAGCAGTTCTTC
once	TRBD2	15	TRBV5-4	TRBJ2-5	CASSLLTGGEETQYF	TGTGCCAGCAGCCTCCTGACGGGGGGGGAAGAGACCCAGTACTTC
few	TRBD1	13	TRBV19	TRBJ2-1	CASSLIGGYEQFF	TGTGCCAGTAGCCTGATAGGGGGCTATGAGCAGTTCTTC
-	-	11	TRBV30	TRBJ1-2	CASLTGGGYTF	TGTGCCTCCCTGACAGGTGGAGGCTACACCTTC
-	-	13	TRBV20-1	TRBJ2-3	CGGEGQNTDTQYF	TGCGGGGGGGAGGGACAGAATACAGATACGCAGTATTTT
few	-	15	TRBV6-5	TRBJ2-3	CASSPGDSSTDTQYF	TGTGCCAGCAGTCCGGGGGATTCTAGCACAGATACGCAGTATTTT
-	TRBD2	16	TRBV5-4	TRBJ2-1	CASSLDPGTKGNEQFF	TGTGCCAGCAGCTTGGACCCCGGGACTAAGGGTAATGAGCAGTTCTTC
-	TRBD2	17	TRBV10-3	TRBJ2-4	CAISETLLAGGRNIQYF	TGTGCCATCAGTGAGACGTTACTAGCGGGGGGACGCAACATTCAGTACTTC
-	TRBD2	19	TRBV11-1	TRBJ2-2	CASSLYPSGGQLNTGELFF	TGTGCCAGCAGCCTATATCCTAGCGGGGGGCAACTAAACACCGGGGAGCTGTTTTTT
-	-	13	TRBV13	TRBJ1-1	CASSLRGGTEAFF	TGTGCCAGCAGCTTAAGGGGGGGCACTGAAGCTTTCTTT
-	-	14	TRBV5-5	TRBJ1-4	CASSLKATNEKLFF	TGTGCCAGCAGCTTGAAGGCAACTAATGAAAAACTGTTTTTT
-	TRBD2	15	TRBV6-2/TRBV6-3	TRBJ2-7	CATKRTSGADVEQYF	TGTGCCACGAAACGGACTAGCGGGGCGGACGTTGAGCAGTACTTC
-	-	15	TRBV10-3	TRBJ1-4	CAISEAGRRAEKLFF	TGTGCCATCAGTGAGGCCGGGCGCAGGGCTGAAAAACTGTTTTTT
medium-sized	-	15	TRBV10-1	TRBJ2-2	CASSVGSGNTGELFF	TGCGCCAGCAGTGTGGGTAGCGGGAACACCGGGGAGCTGTTTTTT
-	-	16	TRBV18	TRBJ2-3	CASSPQAQGSTDTQYF	TGTGCCAGCTCACCACAAGCCCAGGGGAGCACAGATACGCAGTATTTT
few	TRBD1	13	TRBV6-5	TRBJ2-7	CASSPDRGPQQYF	TGTGCCAGCAGTCCCGACAGGGGGCCCCAGCAGTACTTC
-	-	16	TRBV5-5	TRBJ1-5	CASSPRTVISNQPQHF	TGTGCCAGCAGCCCGAGGACAGTTATTAGCAATCAGCCCCAGCATTTT
few	-	16	TRBV11-1	TRBJ2-2	CASSSPLGAHTGELFF	TGTGCCAGCAGTTCCCCACTGGGGGCCCACACCGGGGAGCTGTTTTTT
-	TRBD1	12	TRBV6-1	TRBJ1-2	CASGPGQGTYTF	TGTGCCAGCGGCCCGGGACAGGGGACCTACACCTTC
-	TRBD2	14	TRBV12-3/TRBV12-4	TRBJ2-5	CASSPLAGVETQYF	TGTGCCAGCAGTCCTCTAGCGGGGGTGGAGACCCAGTACTTC
-	-	13	TRBV13	TRBJ2-7	CASSFQRSYEQYF	TGTGCCAGCAGCTTCCAGAGGTCCTACGAGCAGTACTTC
-	TRBD2	16	TRBV19	TRBJ2-1	CASSIEGGSSYNEQFF	TGTGCCAGTAGTATAGAGGGGGGGAGCTCCTACAATGAGCAGTTCTTC
-	-	11	TRBV29-1	TRBJ1-1	CSVWGGAGAFF	TGCAGCGTTTGGGGGGGCGCGGGAGCTTTCTTT
once	-	13	TRBV27	TRBJ2-3	CASSYKSTDTQYF	TGTGCCAGCAGTTACAAGAGCACAGATACGCAGTATTTT
-	-	13	TRBV5-4	TRBJ2-7	CASSFGQPYEQYF	TGTGCCAGCAGCTTTGGACAGCCCTACGAGCAGTACTTC
-	-	14	TRBV18	TRBJ2-7	CASSPRRGSVEQYF	TGTGCCAGCTCACCACGCCGGGGATCGGTTGAGCAGTACTTC
few	-	14	TRBV30	TRBJ1-2	CAWSVLMDSHGYTF	TGTGCCTGGAGTGTACTAATGGACAGTCACGGCTACACCTTC
-	-	12	TRBV18	TRBJ2-1	CASSPPSTGQFF	TGTGCCAGCTCACCACCATCGACAGGGCAGTTCTTC
medium-sized	-	13	TRBV29-1	TRBJ2-7	CSVEGLTGYEQYF	TGCAGCGTTGAGGGCCTCACAGGCTACGAGCAGTACTTC
-	TRBD1	15	TRBV6-6	TRBJ1-6	CASSAPGQGDSPLHF	TGTGCCAGCAGTGCACCGGGACAGGGAGATTCACCCCTCCACTTT
-	-	16	TRBV13	TRBJ2-5	CASRPIWDRAQETQYF	TGTGCCAGCAGACCGATATGGGACCGAGCACAAGAGACCCAGTACTTC
once	-	15	TRBV6-2/TRBV6-3	TRBJ2-3	CASSYETVIKDTQYF	TGTGCCAGCAGTTACGAGACTGTCATCAAAGATACGCAGTATTTT
few	-	14	TRBV27	TRBJ2-6	CASSPRAGANVLTF	TGTGCCAGCAGCCCTCGGGCCGGGGCCAACGTCCTGACTTTC
few	-	13	TRBV7-9	TRBJ1-2	CASSPIVIYGYTF	TGTGCCAGCAGCCCTATCGTGATCTATGGCTACACCTTC